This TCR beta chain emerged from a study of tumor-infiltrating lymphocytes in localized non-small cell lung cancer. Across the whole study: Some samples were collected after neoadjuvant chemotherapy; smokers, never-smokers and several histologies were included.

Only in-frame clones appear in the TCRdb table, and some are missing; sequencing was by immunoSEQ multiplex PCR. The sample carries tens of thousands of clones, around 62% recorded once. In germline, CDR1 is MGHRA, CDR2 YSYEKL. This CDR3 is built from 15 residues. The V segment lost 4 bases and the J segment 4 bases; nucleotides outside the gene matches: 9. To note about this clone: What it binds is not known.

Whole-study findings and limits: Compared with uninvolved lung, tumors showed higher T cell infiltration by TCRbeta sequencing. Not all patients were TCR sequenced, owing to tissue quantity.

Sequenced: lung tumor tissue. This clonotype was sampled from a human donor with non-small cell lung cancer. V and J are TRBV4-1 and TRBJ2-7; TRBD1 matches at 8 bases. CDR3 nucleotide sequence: TGCGCCAGCAGCCCCCTCGGGACAGGATCATACGAGCAGTACTTC. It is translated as CASSPLGTGSYEQYF.